This T cell receptor beta chain was profiled in a study of T-cell memory formation after mild COVID-19. In the study overall: Most TCR clusters belonged to a single donor. General study results and limits: Some clones that responded were present in memory (sampled pre-infection), which suggests cross-reactive memory joined. Later expanders leaned toward CD4+, whereas clones contracting from day 15 to 85 were balanced CD4/CD8.

A remark on this clonotype: Its antigen is undetermined. The germline gene is not matched at one end of the junction; a read error may be the cause.

From 5'RACE with constant-segment primers came TCR alpha and TCR beta cDNA libraries that carried sample barcodes and UMIs. In TCRdb, the 5' RACE reads were re-called with MiXCR into one record per CDR3 protein. The repertoire consists of about 320,000 distinct CDR3 sequences, with roughly an eighth occurring once and the leading ten covering roughly a fifth. Germline V lookup: CDR1 DFQATT, CDR2 SNEGSKA (reference sequence). CDR3 size: 14 residues. The chain employs TRBV20-1 and TRBJ2-1; D gene unclear. Sequencing was carried out using PBMCs or a T cell subset sorted from them (not recorded which). The clonotype originates from a man between 18 and 29 years old who had mild COVID-19 (a few samples of this study predate the infection). Cell type and time point are not known. DNA of the CDR3: TGCAGTGCTGGAGAGCGATCGGATTACAATGAGCAGTTCTTC. Translating gives CSAGERSDYNEQFF.